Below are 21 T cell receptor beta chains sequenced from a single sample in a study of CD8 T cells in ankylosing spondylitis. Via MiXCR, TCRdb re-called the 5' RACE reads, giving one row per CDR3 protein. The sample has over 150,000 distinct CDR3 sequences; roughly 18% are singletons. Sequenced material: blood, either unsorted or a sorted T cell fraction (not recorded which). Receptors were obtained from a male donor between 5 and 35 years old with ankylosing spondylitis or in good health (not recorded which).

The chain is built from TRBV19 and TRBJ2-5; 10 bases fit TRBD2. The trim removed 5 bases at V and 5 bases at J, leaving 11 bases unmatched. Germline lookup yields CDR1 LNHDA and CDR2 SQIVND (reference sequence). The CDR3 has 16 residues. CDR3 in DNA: TGTGCCAGTAGTGTCGGATGGACTAGCGGTGGGGAGACCCAGTACTTC. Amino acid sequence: CASSVGWTSGGETQYF.

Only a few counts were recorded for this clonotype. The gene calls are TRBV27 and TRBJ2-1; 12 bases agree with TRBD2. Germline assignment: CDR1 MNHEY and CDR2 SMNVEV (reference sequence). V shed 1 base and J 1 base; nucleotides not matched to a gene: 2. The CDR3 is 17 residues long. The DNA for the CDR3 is TGTGCCAGCAGTTTATACCTAGCGGGAGGGTCCTACAATGAGCAGTTCTTC. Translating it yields CASSLYLAGGSYNEQFF.

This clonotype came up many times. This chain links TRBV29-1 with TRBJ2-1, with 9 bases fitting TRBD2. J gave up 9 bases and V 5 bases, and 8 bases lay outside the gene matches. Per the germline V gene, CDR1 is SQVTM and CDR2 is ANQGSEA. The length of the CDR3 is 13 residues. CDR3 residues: CSVSGTSMGEQFF. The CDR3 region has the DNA TGCAGCGTTTCCGGGACTAGCATGGGTGAGCAGTTCTTC.

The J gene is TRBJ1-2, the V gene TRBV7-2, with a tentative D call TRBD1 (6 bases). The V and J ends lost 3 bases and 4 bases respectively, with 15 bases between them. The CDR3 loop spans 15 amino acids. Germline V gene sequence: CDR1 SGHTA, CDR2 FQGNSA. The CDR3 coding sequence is TGTGCCAGCAGCTTCCAGGGGAATAGCGGCTATGGCTACACCTTC. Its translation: CASSFQGNSGYGYTF.

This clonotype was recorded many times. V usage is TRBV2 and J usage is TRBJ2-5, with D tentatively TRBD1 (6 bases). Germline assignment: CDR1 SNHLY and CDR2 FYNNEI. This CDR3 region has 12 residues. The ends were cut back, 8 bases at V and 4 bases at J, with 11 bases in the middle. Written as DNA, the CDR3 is TGTGCCAGCCGGGAAGGGGGAGAGACCCAGTACTTC. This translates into CASREGGETQYF.

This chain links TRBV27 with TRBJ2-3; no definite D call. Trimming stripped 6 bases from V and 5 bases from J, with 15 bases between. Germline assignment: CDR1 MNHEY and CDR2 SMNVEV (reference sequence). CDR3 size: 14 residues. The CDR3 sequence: CASSRRGNGDTQYF. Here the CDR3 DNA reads TGTGCCAGCAGCCGACGAGGAAACGGAGATACGCAGTATTTT.

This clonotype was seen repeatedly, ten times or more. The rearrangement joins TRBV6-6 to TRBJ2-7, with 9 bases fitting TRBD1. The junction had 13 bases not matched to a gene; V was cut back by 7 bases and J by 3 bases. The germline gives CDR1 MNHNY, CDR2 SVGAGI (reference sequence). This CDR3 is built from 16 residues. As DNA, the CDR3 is TGTGCCAGCACTCCCTACGTGGGACAGGGTAACTACGAGCAGTACTTC. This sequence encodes CASTPYVGQGNYEQYF.

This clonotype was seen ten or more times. CDR3: CASSGARVTAYEQYF. The CDR3 bases are TGTGCCAGCAGTGGGGCCAGGGTCACGGCCTACGAGCAGTACTTC. The rearrangement joins TRBV2 to TRBJ2-7; D is possibly TRBD1 (5 bases). CDR1 and CDR2 from the germline V gene are SNHLY and FYNNEI. CDR3 length: 15 residues. V was cut by 4 bases and J by 2 bases, with 15 bases left in between.

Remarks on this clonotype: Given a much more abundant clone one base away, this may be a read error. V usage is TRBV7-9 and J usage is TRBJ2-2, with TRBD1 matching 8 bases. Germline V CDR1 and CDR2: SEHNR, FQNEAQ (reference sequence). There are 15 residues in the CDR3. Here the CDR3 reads CTSSPTGAGTGELFF. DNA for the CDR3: TGTACCAGCAGCCCGACAGGGGCCGGCACCGGGGAGCTGTTTTTT.

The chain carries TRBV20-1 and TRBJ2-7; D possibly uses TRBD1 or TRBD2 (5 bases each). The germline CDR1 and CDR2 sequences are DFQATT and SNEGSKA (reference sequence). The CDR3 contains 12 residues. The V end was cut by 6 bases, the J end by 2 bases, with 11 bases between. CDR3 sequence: CSATGRTYEQYF. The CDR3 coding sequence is TGCAGTGCCACGGGACGGACCTACGAGCAGTACTTC.

CDR3 coding DNA: TGTGCCAGGTTTTTGGACAGGGGGCCGATCTACGAGCAGTACGTC. Translating it yields CARFLDRGPIYEQYV. The chain recombines TRBV12-3 or TRBV12-4 with TRBJ2-7, with 11 bases matching TRBD1. This CDR3 has 15 amino acids. Unmatched junction bases numbered 10, after V lost 9 bases and J lost 3 bases.

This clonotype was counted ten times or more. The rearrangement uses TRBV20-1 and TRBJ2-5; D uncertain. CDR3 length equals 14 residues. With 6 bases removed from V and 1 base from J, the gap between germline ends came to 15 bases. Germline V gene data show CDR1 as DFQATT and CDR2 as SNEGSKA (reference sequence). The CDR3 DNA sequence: TGCAGTGCAAATCATTGGCAGACCCAAGAGACCCAGTACTTC. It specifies CSANHWQTQETQYF.

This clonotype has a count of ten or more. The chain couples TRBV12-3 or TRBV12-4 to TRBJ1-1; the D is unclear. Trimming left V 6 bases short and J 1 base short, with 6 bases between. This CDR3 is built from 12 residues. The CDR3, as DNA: TGTGCCAGCAGGAGCCCGAACACTGAAGCTTTCTTT. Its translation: CASRSPNTEAFF.

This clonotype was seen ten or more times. Here the CDR3 DNA reads TGCGCCAGCAGCTTGGGGGAAGTCGGCGAGCAGTTCTTC. Translation gives CASSLGEVGEQFF. The rearrangement joins TRBV5-1 to TRBJ2-1; D remains unclear. CDR1 and CDR2 (germline): SGHRS, YFSETQ. V lost 0 bases, J lost 10 bases, and 11 bases lay in between. There are 13 residues in the CDR3. The full variable domain, in which reference TRBV5-1 and TRBJ2-1 provide the parts outside the CDR3, is KAGVTQTPRYLIKTRGQQVTLSCSPISGHRSVSWYQQTPGQGLQFLFEYFSETQRNKGNFPGRFSGRQFSNSRSEMNVSTLELGDSALYLCASSLGEVGEQFFGPGTRLTVL.

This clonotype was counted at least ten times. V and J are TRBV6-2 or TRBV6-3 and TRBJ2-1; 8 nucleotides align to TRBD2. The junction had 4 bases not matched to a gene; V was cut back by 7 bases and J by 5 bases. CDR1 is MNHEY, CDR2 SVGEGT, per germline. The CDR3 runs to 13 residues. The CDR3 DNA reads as TGTGCCAGCAAACGACTAGCGAACAATGAGCAGTTCTTC. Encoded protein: CASKRLANNEQFF.

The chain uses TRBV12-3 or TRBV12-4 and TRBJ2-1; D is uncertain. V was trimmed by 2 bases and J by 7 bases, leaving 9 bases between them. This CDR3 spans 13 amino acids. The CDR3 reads CASSLRSRNEQFF. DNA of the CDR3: TGTGCCAGCAGTTTAAGGAGTCGGAATGAGCAGTTCTTC.

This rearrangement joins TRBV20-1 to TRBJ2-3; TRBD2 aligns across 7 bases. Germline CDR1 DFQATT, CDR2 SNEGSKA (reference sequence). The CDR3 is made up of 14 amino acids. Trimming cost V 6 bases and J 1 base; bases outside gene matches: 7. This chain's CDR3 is CSAYSGTGTDTQYF. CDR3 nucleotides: TGCAGTGCCTACAGCGGGACGGGCACAGATACGCAGTATTTT.

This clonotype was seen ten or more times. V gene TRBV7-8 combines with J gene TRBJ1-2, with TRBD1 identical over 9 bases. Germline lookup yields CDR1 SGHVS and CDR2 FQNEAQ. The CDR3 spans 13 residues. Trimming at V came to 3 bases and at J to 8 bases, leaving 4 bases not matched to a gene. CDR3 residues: CASSFGQGSGYTF. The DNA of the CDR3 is TGTGCCAGCAGCTTCGGACAGGGGAGCGGCTACACCTTC.

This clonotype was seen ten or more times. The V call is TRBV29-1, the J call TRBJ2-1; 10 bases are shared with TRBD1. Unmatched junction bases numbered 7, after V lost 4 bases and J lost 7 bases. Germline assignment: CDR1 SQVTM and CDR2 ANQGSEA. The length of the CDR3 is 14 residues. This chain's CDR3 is CSVVGTGVENEQFF. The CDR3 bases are TGCAGCGTTGTAGGGACAGGGGTGGAAAATGAGCAGTTCTTC.

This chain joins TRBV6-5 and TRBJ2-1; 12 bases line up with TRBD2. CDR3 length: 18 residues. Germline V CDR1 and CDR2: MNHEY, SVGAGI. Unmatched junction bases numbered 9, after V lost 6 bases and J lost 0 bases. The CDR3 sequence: CASRRTSGRRSSYNEQFF. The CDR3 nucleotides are TGTGCCAGCAGACGAACTAGCGGGAGGCGGAGCTCCTACAATGAGCAGTTCTTC.

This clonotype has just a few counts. The DNA for the CDR3 is TGCAGTGCCGTCGGGCCAGGGAGCGCCTACGAGCAGTACTTC. It specifies CSAVGPGSAYEQYF. This sequence joins TRBV20-1 and TRBJ2-7, with D possibly being TRBD1 or TRBD2 (5 bases each). Germline-derived CDR1 and CDR2 are DFQATT and SNEGSKA (reference sequence). V was shortened by 6 bases and J by 2 bases, with 17 bases between the two germline ends. This CDR3 has 14 amino acids.